This T cell receptor (beta chain) was captured in a study of blood T cell repertoires in COVID-19. The germline V and J ends were trimmed by 5 bases and 1 base, with 12 bases remaining between them. Germline V gene data show CDR1 as SGHAT and CDR2 as FQNNGV. The CDR3 is made up of 14 amino acids. Assay used: immunoSEQ multiplex PCR; TCRdb lists only in-frame clones, some missing. Counted here are about 360,000 clones, 70% to 90% occurring once; the ten biggest clones make up around 3%. The chain combines TRBV11-2 with TRBJ2-7, with a weak D call TRBD1 (5 bases). Sequencing input: peripheral blood. The TCR sequence derives from a human donor in a cohort sampled during active COVID-19. Here the CDR3 reads CASSPSPGSYEQYF. CDR3 in DNA: TGTGCCAGCAGCCCCTCCCCAGGGTCCTACGAGCAGTACTTC.